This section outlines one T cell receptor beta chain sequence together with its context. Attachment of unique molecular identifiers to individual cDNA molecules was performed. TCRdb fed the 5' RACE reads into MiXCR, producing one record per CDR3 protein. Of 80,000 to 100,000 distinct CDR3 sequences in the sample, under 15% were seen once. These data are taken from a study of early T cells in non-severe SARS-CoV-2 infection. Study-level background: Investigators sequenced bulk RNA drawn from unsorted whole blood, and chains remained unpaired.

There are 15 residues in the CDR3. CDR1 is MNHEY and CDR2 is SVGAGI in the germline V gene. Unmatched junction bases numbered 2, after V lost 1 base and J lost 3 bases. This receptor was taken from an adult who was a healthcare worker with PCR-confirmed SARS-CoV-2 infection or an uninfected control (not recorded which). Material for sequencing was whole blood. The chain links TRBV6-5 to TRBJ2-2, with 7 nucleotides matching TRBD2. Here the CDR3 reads CASSYYAGDTGELFF. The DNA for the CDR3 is TGTGCCAGCAGTTACTACGCGGGGGACACCGGGGAGCTGTTTTTT.